This T cell receptor (beta chain) emerged from a study of blood T cell repertoires in COVID-19. As for the study in general: Acute and convalescent COVID-19 samples came from the United States, Italy and Spain.

Repertoires were generated with immunoSEQ multiplex PCR, while TCRdb's copy carries only in-frame clones and drops some. The data contain tens of thousands of clones, approximately 84% of them singletons. A single count supports this clone. This CDR3 comprises 11 residues. Trimming removed 5 bases at V and 5 bases at J, with 6 bases between. Germline V lookup: CDR1 LNHDA, CDR2 SQIVND (reference sequence). Sequencing used peripheral blood. The clonotype was recovered from a man between 65 and 80 years old with acute or convalescent COVID-19. The chain couples TRBV19 to TRBJ1-1; no clear D gene. The CDR3 protein is CASSGGTEAFF. In nucleotides, the CDR3 is TGTGCCAGTAGTGGAGGGACTGAAGCTTTCTTT. Based on the CDR3 plus reference TRBV19 and TRBJ1-1, the full variable domain is DGGITQSPKYLFRKEGQNVTLSCEQNLNHDAMYWYRQDPGQGLRLIYYSQIVNDFQKGDIAEGYSVSREKKESFPLTVTSAQKNPTAFYLCASSGGTEAFFGQGTRLTVV.